The present TCR beta chain was sequenced within a study of blood T cell repertoires in COVID-19. TCRdb's table, derived via immunoSEQ multiplex PCR, lists solely in-frame clones and lacks some. The sample has fewer than 250,000 clones, 83% seen once. From germline, CDR1 is SGHRS and CDR2 YFSETQ. The V gene lost 2 bases and the J gene lost 6 bases, with 6 bases spanning the gap. This CDR3 comprises 12 residues. Source material: PBMCs or T cells enriched from blood (not recorded which). This chain links TRBV5-1 with TRBJ1-5; D unclear. This receptor was taken from a woman aged 50 to 60 who had been exposed to COVID-19. The CDR3 reads CASSLSGQPQHF. Written as DNA, the CDR3 is TGCGCCAGCAGCTTATCAGGTCAGCCCCAGCATTTT.